These T cell receptor beta chains were read from a single sample in a study of T cell responses to AZD1222 COVID-19 vaccine. Assay used: immunoSEQ multiplex PCR; TCRdb lists only in-frame clones, some missing. Of approximately 150,000 clones listed, 88% were seen once; the top ten hold 5.4%. The sample was peripheral blood, taken 28 days after the second dose of the MenACWY control vaccine. These receptors all stem from an adult who received the MenACWY meningococcal vaccine as a control. CDR3s include the opening cysteine and the closing phenylalanine or tryptophan. Each record gives: D gene, V gene, J gene, clone size, CDR3 DNA, CDR3 protein. A D gene is named only where the DNA matches it firmly. Clone sizes are given selectively: once, few, many, or a class where the clone is expanded.

D gene: NA; V gene: TRBV6-5; J gene: TRBJ2-5; clone size: NA; CDR3 DNA: TGTGCCAGCAGTTCGACTGACGGGGGAAATGGGGAGACCCAGTACTTC; CDR3 protein: CASSSTDGGNGETQYF
D gene: NA; V gene: TRBV27; J gene: TRBJ2-3; clone size: NA; CDR3 DNA: TGTGCCAGCAGTTTAAGGAGCGGGAGCACAGATACGCAGTATTTT; CDR3 protein: CASSLRSGSTDTQYF
D gene: NA; V gene: TRBV4-3; J gene: TRBJ1-1; clone size: NA; CDR3 DNA: TGCGCCAGCAGCCAAGAGGTCGGGGACACTGAAGCTTTCTTT; CDR3 protein: CASSQEVGDTEAFF
D gene: NA; V gene: TRBV7-8; J gene: TRBJ1-1; clone size: NA; CDR3 DNA: TGTGCCAGCAGCTTAGGAGATCTGAGCGCTGAAGCTTTCTTT; CDR3 protein: CASSLGDLSAEAFF
D gene: NA; V gene: TRBV12-5; J gene: TRBJ2-2; clone size: NA; CDR3 DNA: TGTGCTAGTGGTTTAAGGCACACCGGGGAGCTGTTTTTT; CDR3 protein: CASGLRHTGELFF
D gene: TRBD1; V gene: TRBV5-1; J gene: TRBJ1-5; clone size: NA; CDR3 DNA: TGCGCCAGCAGCCCCGGGACAGGGTCCCAGCCCCAGCATTTT; CDR3 protein: CASSPGTGSQPQHF
D gene: NA; V gene: TRBV13; J gene: TRBJ1-1; clone size: once; CDR3 DNA: TGTGCCAGCAGCTTAACAGTGAACACTGAAGCTTTCTTT; CDR3 protein: CASSLTVNTEAFF
D gene: NA; V gene: TRBV12-5; J gene: TRBJ2-2; clone size: NA; CDR3 DNA: TGTGCTAGTGGTTTGGACTCCTGGGAGCTGTTTTTT; CDR3 protein: CASGLDSWELFF
D gene: TRBD1; V gene: TRBV24-1; J gene: TRBJ1-1; clone size: NA; CDR3 DNA: TGTGCCACCAGTGATTCCCGACAGGGGGCAGCCACTGAAGCTTTCTTT; CDR3 protein: CATSDSRQGAATEAFF
D gene: NA; V gene: TRBV6-2/TRBV6-3; J gene: TRBJ1-2; clone size: few; CDR3 DNA: TGTGCCAGCAGTTACTTTGGCAGGGGATCGGATGGCTACACCTTC; CDR3 protein: CASSYFGRGSDGYTF
D gene: NA; V gene: TRBV6-1; J gene: TRBJ1-2; clone size: once; CDR3 DNA: TGTGCCAGCAGTGAGAGGACAGCCTACTATGGCTACACCTTC; CDR3 protein: CASSERTAYYGYTF
D gene: NA; V gene: TRBV12-3/TRBV12-4; J gene: TRBJ1-1; clone size: NA; CDR3 DNA: TGTGCCATCGTCCTGAACACTGAAGCTTTCTTT; CDR3 protein: CAIVLNTEAFF
D gene: TRBD1; V gene: TRBV6-5; J gene: TRBJ1-5; clone size: NA; CDR3 DNA: TGTGCCAGCCGAAGGGACAGGGCTAGCAATCAGCCCCAGCATTTT; CDR3 protein: CASRRDRASNQPQHF
D gene: NA; V gene: TRBV28; J gene: TRBJ1-5; clone size: NA; CDR3 DNA: TGTGCCAGCGAGGGGTGGAATCAGCCCCAGCATTTT; CDR3 protein: CASEGWNQPQHF
D gene: NA; V gene: TRBV30; J gene: TRBJ2-7; clone size: NA; CDR3 DNA: TGTGCCTGGAGTACCGGGGTAACCTACGAGCAGTACTTC; CDR3 protein: CAWSTGVTYEQYF
D gene: NA; V gene: TRBV6-5; J gene: TRBJ1-5; clone size: NA; CDR3 DNA: TGTGCCAGCATTCGGAGGGACGGTGGCAATCAGCCCCAGCATTTT; CDR3 protein: CASIRRDGGNQPQHF
D gene: NA; V gene: TRBV7-8; J gene: TRBJ2-7; clone size: NA; CDR3 DNA: TGTGCCAGCAGCTTACCGGGCCGACACTACGAGCAGTACTTC; CDR3 protein: CASSLPGRHYEQYF
D gene: NA; V gene: TRBV4-1; J gene: TRBJ1-2; clone size: NA; CDR3 DNA: TGCGCCAGCAGCCCTCGAGGAACCGACTATGGCTACACCTTC; CDR3 protein: CASSPRGTDYGYTF
D gene: NA; V gene: TRBV24-1; J gene: TRBJ1-5; clone size: NA; CDR3 DNA: TGTGCCACCAGTGATTCGGACAGTAATCAGCCCCAGCATTTT; CDR3 protein: CATSDSDSNQPQHF
D gene: TRBD2; V gene: TRBV19; J gene: TRBJ2-3; clone size: NA; CDR3 DNA: TGTGCCAGTAGTATAAGGCTAGCGGGGATTATAGATACGCAGTATTTT; CDR3 protein: CASSIRLAGIIDTQYF
D gene: NA; V gene: TRBV10-3; J gene: TRBJ2-5; clone size: NA; CDR3 DNA: TGTGCCATCAGTGGGGGTTACGGGGGCCACCAAGAGACCCAGTACTTC; CDR3 protein: CAISGGYGGHQETQYF
D gene: NA; V gene: TRBV11-3; J gene: TRBJ1-2; clone size: NA; CDR3 DNA: TGTGCCAGCAGCTTAGCTGACAGATTGAACTATGGCTACACCTTC; CDR3 protein: CASSLADRLNYGYTF
D gene: TRBD1; V gene: TRBV5-1; J gene: TRBJ1-1; clone size: NA; CDR3 DNA: TGCGCCAGCAGCTCCGGACAGGGGGACACTGAAGCTTTCTTT; CDR3 protein: CASSSGQGDTEAFF
D gene: NA; V gene: TRBV19; J gene: TRBJ1-1; clone size: NA; CDR3 DNA: TGTGCCAGTAGTATAGATCCCCCGGAGAACACTGAAGCTTTCTTT; CDR3 protein: CASSIDPPENTEAFF
D gene: TRBD1; V gene: TRBV30; J gene: TRBJ2-7; clone size: NA; CDR3 DNA: TGTGCCTGGAGTGTAGCGACAGGGGGCTACGAGCAGTACTTC; CDR3 protein: CAWSVATGGYEQYF
D gene: TRBD1; V gene: TRBV5-1; J gene: TRBJ2-5; clone size: NA; CDR3 DNA: TGCGCCAGCAGCTTGGTAGGCCAGGGGGCAGACTATAACCAAGAGACCCAGTACTTC; CDR3 protein: CASSLVGQGADYNQETQYF
D gene: NA; V gene: TRBV7-2; J gene: TRBJ1-1; clone size: NA; CDR3 DNA: TGTGCCAGCAGCTTAGCGGGGGCCTCCAAGGCTTTCTTT; CDR3 protein: CASSLAGASKAFF